The 27 T cell receptor beta chains below all came from one sample that was sequenced in a study of blood T cell dynamics during melanoma immunotherapy. This table comes from immunoSEQ multiplex PCR, and its TCRdb copy is limited to in-frame clones, with some not included. This table has approximately 11,000 clones, less than 85% appearing once. Time point in this sample: pre-treatment baseline. The sample was blood, taken from a patient treated with checkpoint blockade. All receptors come from a human donor with melanoma.

The V gene is TRBV11-1, the J gene TRBJ1-2; TRBD1 matches at 7 bases. Per germline, CDR1 SGHAT and CDR2 FQDESV (reference sequence). Trimming removed 5 bases from V and 6 bases from J; junction bases left unmatched: 9. This CDR3 spans 14 amino acids. CDR3 DNA sequence: TGTGCCAGCAGCACTTCCCTAGGGGGCGATGGCTACACCTTC. It translates to CASSTSLGGDGYTF. The full variable domain, completed using reference TRBV11-1 and TRBJ1-2, is EAEVAQSPRYKITEKSQAVAFWCDPISGHATLYWYRQILGQGPELLVQFQDESVVDDSQLPKDRFSAERLKGVDSTLKIQPAELGDSAMYLCASSTSLGGDGYTFGSGTRLTVV.

The V call is TRBV6-1, the J call TRBJ2-1; 9 bases are a match to TRBD1. CDR1 and CDR2 from the germline V gene are MNHNS and SASEGT. V shed 5 bases, J shed 9 bases, and the junction held 2 bases outside the gene matches. This CDR3 spans 12 amino acids. CDR3 loop: CASSRQGGEQFF. The CDR3, as DNA: TGTGCCAGCAGTCGACAGGGGGGTGAGCAGTTCTTC.

V is TRBV7-3 and J is TRBJ1-1, with a weak D call TRBD1 (6 bases). V lost 5 bases and J 1 base, leaving 8 bases between the germline ends. This CDR3 has 13 amino acids. Germline V lookup: CDR1 SGHTA, CDR2 FQGTGA. The CDR3 is CASSEQGNTEAFF. The CDR3 bases are TGTGCCAGCAGCGAACAGGGGAACACTGAAGCTTTCTTT.

The V and J genes are TRBV5-6 and TRBJ1-1; tentative D call: TRBD1 (5 bases). The germline V and J ends were trimmed by 1 base and 5 bases, with 12 bases remaining between them. This CDR3 comprises 14 residues. Germline V gives CDR1 SGHDT, CDR2 YYEEEE. CDR3 in amino acids: CASSLQGIGTEAFF. The CDR3 bases are TGTGCCAGCAGCTTGCAGGGAATTGGAACTGAAGCTTTCTTT.

V usage is TRBV2 and J usage is TRBJ2-7; 8 bases fit TRBD1. The CDR3 contains 14 residues. Germline V gene sequence: CDR1 SNHLY, CDR2 FYNNEI. The V gene end was trimmed by 2 bases and the J gene end by 4 bases; junction bases not matched to a gene: 4. This CDR3 is CASSERQGAYEQYF. CDR3 DNA sequence: TGTGCCAGCAGTGAAAGGCAGGGGGCATACGAGCAGTACTTC.

In the case of this clone: The junction departs from the called germline gene at one end, perhaps through a read error. The chain recombines TRBV7-2 with TRBJ2-1; unclear D gene. The CDR3 spans 14 residues. In germline, CDR1 is SGHTA, CDR2 FQGNSA. The CDR3 is CASSLGSPYSEQFF. The DNA of the CDR3 is TGTGCCAGCAGCCTAGGGTCTCCTTACAGTGAGCAGTTCTTC.

The rearrangement uses TRBV27 and TRBJ2-7; 8 bases align to TRBD2. Trimming at V came to 4 bases and at J to 6 bases, leaving 5 bases not matched to a gene. The CDR3 is 13 amino acids. The V gene's germline CDR1 is MNHEY and CDR2 SMNVEV (reference sequence). The CDR3 region has the DNA TGTGCCAGCAGTTACGGACTAGCTTTCGAGCAGTACTTC. This encodes CASSYGLAFEQYF.

The rearrangement links TRBV5-4 to TRBJ2-7; 10 bases agree with TRBD1. J lost 3 bases, V lost 4 bases, and 4 bases had no gene match. The CDR3 contains 14 residues. Germline CDR1 and CDR2: SGHNT and YYREEE (reference sequence). CDR3 coding DNA: TGTGCCAGCAGCCACGGACAGGGGGACTACGAGCAGTACTTC. This sequence encodes CASSHGQGDYEQYF.

The rearrangement uses TRBV28 and TRBJ1-4; 7 positions agree with TRBD1. This CDR3 contains 14 residues. V gave up 8 bases and J gave up 6 bases; unmatched junction bases: 9. Germline lookup yields CDR1 MDHEN and CDR2 SYDVKM. The CDR3 sequence: CASRGVGTDEKLFF. CDR3 DNA: TGTGCCAGCCGGGGGGTAGGGACAGATGAAAAACTGTTTTTT.

This chain links TRBV5-5 with TRBJ1-1; no reliable D call. V shed 0 bases and J shed 8 bases, with 5 bases lying between them. Germline V gives CDR1 SGHKS, CDR2 YYEKEE (reference sequence). The length of the CDR3 is 11 residues. The CDR3: CASSLGTEAFF. As DNA, the CDR3 is TGTGCCAGCAGCTTGGGGACCGAAGCTTTCTTT.

This clone is termed medium-sized. V usage is TRBV10-3 and J usage is TRBJ1-2, with D possibly matching TRBD1 (5 bases). Germline V gene sequence: CDR1 ENHRY, CDR2 SYGVKD. The CDR3 is 14 residues long. V dropped 5 bases and J dropped 0 bases, with 10 bases sitting between them. CDR3 in DNA: TGTGCCATCAGTAGGGACGTAGCTAACTATGGCTACACCTTC. It yields the protein CAISRDVANYGYTF.

This clone showed up just once. The rearrangement uses TRBV29-1 and TRBJ2-1; D is perhaps TRBD2 (7 bases). The germline CDR1 and CDR2 sequences are SQVTM and ANQGSEA. V lost 1 base and J lost 13, with 14 bases in between. This CDR3 has 12 residues. The CDR3 spells CSVEGEGTRQFF. The CDR3 coding sequence is TGCAGCGTTGAAGGGGAGGGGACACGCCAGTTCTTC.

This chain uses TRBV10-3 with TRBJ2-7; D may match TRBD1 or TRBD2 (5 bases each). CDR1 is ENHRY and CDR2 is SYGVKD in the germline V gene. The V end was cut by 6 bases, the J end by 7 bases, with 19 bases between. The CDR3 runs to 14 residues. The CDR3 nucleotides are TGTGCCATCAGATCCGGGACCCCCACAACTGAGCAGTACTTC. This translates into CAIRSGTPTTEQYF.

The rearrangement uses TRBV5-8 and TRBJ2-6; D call uncertain. The germline V gene encodes CDR1 SGHTS and CDR2 YDEGEE. The CDR3 length is 16 residues. The V end lost 0 bases, the J end lost 0 bases, and 7 bases lay between the germline ends. The chain's CDR3 is CASSLDGDSGANVLTF. The CDR3 region has the DNA TGTGCCAGCAGCTTGGACGGAGACTCTGGGGCCAACGTCCTGACTTTC.

The chain employs TRBV5-1 and TRBJ2-1, with 7 bases that match TRBD1. The V and J ends lost 7 bases and 4 bases, in that order; junction bases with no gene match: 8. In germline, CDR1 is SGHRS, CDR2 YFSETQ. The CDR3 totals 14 residues. DNA for the CDR3: TGCGCCAGCTATAGGACAGGTGCTTACAATGAGCAGTTCTTC. The encoded protein is CASYRTGAYNEQFF.

The V call is TRBV6-1, the J call TRBJ2-2, with 7 bases aligning to TRBD2. There are 15 residues in the CDR3. Germline lookup yields CDR1 MNHNS and CDR2 SASEGT. V shed 6 bases and J 3 bases; nucleotides not matched to a gene: 7. CDR3 amino acids: CASRGGYQDTGELFF. The CDR3 nucleotides read TGTGCCAGCAGGGGGGGGTATCAGGACACCGGGGAGCTGTTTTTT.

The chain joins TRBV4-1 to TRBJ2-7; 10 nucleotides match TRBD1. Germline CDR1 is MGHRA and CDR2 is YSYEKL. This CDR3 comprises 15 residues. The V segment lost 2 bases and the J segment 3 bases; nucleotides outside the gene matches: 4. CDR3 in amino acids: CASSQPRDRGYEQYF. The CDR3 DNA reads TGCGCCAGCAGCCAACCTCGGGACAGGGGCTACGAGCAGTACTTC.

V is TRBV7-9 and J is TRBJ2-5; TRBD1 matches at 9 bases. Trimming removed 5 bases from V and 5 bases from J; junction bases left unmatched: 6. The germline V gene encodes CDR1 SEHNR and CDR2 FQNEAQ (reference sequence). This CDR3 contains 14 residues. This CDR3 is CASSTGQGWETQYF. The DNA of the CDR3 is TGTGCCAGCAGCACAGGACAGGGGTGGGAGACCCAGTACTTC.

The V and J genes are TRBV7-3 and TRBJ2-2; D gene ambiguous. There are 14 residues in the CDR3. The V end was cut by 5 bases, the J end by 1 base, with 8 bases between. CDR1 and CDR2 from the germline V gene are SGHTA and FQGTGA. The CDR3 bases are TGTGCCAGCAGCCGCCACAAGAACACCGGGGAGCTGTTTTTT. Its protein product is CASSRHKNTGELFF.

The genes are TRBV28 and TRBJ1-1, with 7 nucleotides matching TRBD1. The CDR3 totals 15 residues. Germline loops: CDR1 MDHEN, CDR2 SYDVKM. V lost 4 bases to trimming and J lost 0 bases; unmatched junction nucleotides: 5. CDR3 amino acids: CASSYRQGLNTEAFF. CDR3 coding DNA: TGTGCCAGCAGTTATCGACAGGGTTTGAACACTGAAGCTTTCTTT.

The genes are TRBV29-1 and TRBJ1-4, with 9 nucleotides matching TRBD1. Trimming cost V 6 bases and J 8 bases; bases outside gene matches: 4. Germline CDR1 SQVTM, CDR2 ANQGSEA. CDR3 length equals 12 residues. CDR3 in DNA: TGCAGCGTCGGGACAGGGCGGGAAAAACTGTTTTTT. It encodes CSVGTGREKLFF. The whole variable domain, filled in from reference TRBV29-1 and TRBJ1-4, reads SAVISQKPSRDICQRGTSLTIQCQVDSQVTMMFWYRQQPGQSLTLIATANQGSEATYESGFVIDKFPISRPNLTFSTLTVSNMSPEDSSIYLCSVGTGREKLFFGSGTQLSVL.

The sample holds a few counts of this clone. The chain couples TRBV2 to TRBJ2-3; D may be TRBD1 or TRBD2 (6 bases each). Trimming stripped 6 bases from V and 4 bases from J, with 20 bases between. From germline, CDR1 is SNHLY and CDR2 FYNNEI. The CDR3 length is 16 residues. CDR3 in DNA: TGTGCCAGCAGCGGAGGGAGGTGGAGGGGGGCAGATACGCAGTATTTT. Protein: CASSGGRWRGADTQYF.

The rearrangement uses TRBV28 and TRBJ1-1; TRBD1 agrees at 11 bases. Trimming cost V 6 bases and J 0 bases; bases outside gene matches: 12. Germline CDR1 MDHEN, CDR2 SYDVKM. The CDR3 has 18 residues. The CDR3 DNA follows: TGTGCCAGCAGCCAAGTGGACAGGGGGCCTCTCATGAACACTGAAGCTTTCTTT. It specifies CASSQVDRGPLMNTEAFF. Full variable domain (outside the CDR3, taken from reference TRBV28 and TRBJ1-1): DVKVTQSSRYLVKRTGEKVFLECVQDMDHENMFWYRQDPGLGLRLIYFSYDVKMKEKGDIPEGYSVSREKKERFSLILESASTNQTSMYLCASSQVDRGPLMNTEAFFGQGTRLTVV.

This chain uses TRBV11-1 with TRBJ1-1; possible D gene TRBD1, 6 bases. This CDR3 has 14 residues. Between the trimmed V and J ends, which lost 5 bases and 4 bases, there was a span of 14 bases. CDR1 SGHAT and CDR2 FQDESV come from the germline V gene (reference sequence). The chain's CDR3 is CASSLTGRGTEAFF. The CDR3 nucleotides are TGTGCCAGCAGCCTCACAGGGAGGGGCACTGAAGCTTTCTTT.

The chain couples TRBV30 to TRBJ2-7, with a tentative D call TRBD1 (6 bases). CDR1 GTSNPN and CDR2 SVGIG come from the germline V gene (reference sequence). The CDR3 covers 12 residues. The V gene lost 3 bases and the J gene lost 6 bases, with 12 bases spanning the gap. The CDR3 nucleotides are TGTGCCTGGAGGGGGCAGGGGCGCGAGCAGTACTTC. Amino acid sequence: CAWRGQGREQYF.

This chain connects TRBV6-5 to TRBJ2-1, with 10 bases that match TRBD2. Germline lookup yields CDR1 MNHEY and CDR2 SVGAGI. Trimming cost V 2 bases and J 7 bases; bases outside gene matches: 8. The CDR3 covers 16 residues. The CDR3 DNA follows: TGTGCCAGCAGTTACAATCCAGCGGGGGGGCGGAATGAGCAGTTCTTC. It yields the protein CASSYNPAGGRNEQFF.

V usage is TRBV6-5 and J usage is TRBJ1-1; no definite D call. The CDR3 spans 11 residues. CDR1 is MNHEY and CDR2 is SVGAGI in the germline V gene. The V end lost 1 base, the J end lost 7 bases, and 4 bases lay between the germline ends. The CDR3 protein is CASSYYGEAFF. DNA for the CDR3: TGTGCCAGCAGTTACTACGGTGAAGCTTTCTTT.